The 25 T cell receptor beta chains below were found in one sample sequenced in a study of cytomegalovirus exposure and HLA in healthy donors. Researchers ran the PCR with 60 Vbeta and 13 Jbeta primers. The method was immunoSEQ multiplex PCR; TCRdb's version includes in-frame clones alone and lacks a portion of them. The sample yields about 130,000 clones, 70% to 85% seen once. The specimen sequenced was PBMCs. These receptors were taken from a man aged 40-50 years in good health and CMV-seropositive.

The chain links TRBV7-2 to TRBJ1-4; D not certain. V lost 5 bases, J lost 0 bases, and 10 bases lay in between. The CDR3 consists of 15 residues. CDR1 is SGHTA and CDR2 is FQGNSA in the germline V gene. CDR3 nucleotides: TGTGCCAGCAGCCCCGCGGGGACAACTAATGAAAAACTGTTTTTT. Protein: CASSPAGTTNEKLFF.

The chain combines TRBV28 with TRBJ2-7; D is uncertain. The CDR3 runs 13 residues. Germline loops: CDR1 MDHEN, CDR2 SYDVKM. Trimming removed 2 bases at V and 3 bases at J, with 8 bases between. The CDR3 DNA sequence: TGTGCCAGCAGTTTAAAACAAAGCTACGAGCAGTACTTC. It yields the protein CASSLKQSYEQYF.

The chain has TRBV2 and TRBJ2-3; 9 nucleotides agree with TRBD1. Germline CDR1 SNHLY, CDR2 FYNNEI. With 1 base clipped from V and 5 bases from J, the junction kept 1 base outside the gene matches. The CDR3 length is 14 residues. The DNA of the CDR3 is TGTGCCAGCAGTGAAGGACAGGGGGTAGATACGCAGTATTTT. Translating gives CASSEGQGVDTQYF.

The rearrangement links TRBV5-1 to TRBJ2-2; 10 bases match TRBD1. Germline lookup yields CDR1 SGHRS and CDR2 YFSETQ. This CDR3 spans 16 amino acids. V shed 2 bases and J 3 bases; nucleotides not matched to a gene: 4. CDR3 DNA sequence: TGCGCCAGCAGCTTCGGGGACAGGGGCGACACCGGGGAGCTGTTTTTT. Protein: CASSFGDRGDTGELFF. The entire variable domain, with the rest obtained from reference TRBV5-1 and TRBJ2-2, is as follows: KAGVTQTPRYLIKTRGQQVTLSCSPISGHRSVSWYQQTPGQGLQFLFEYFSETQRNKGNFPGRFSGRQFSNSRSEMNVSTLELGDSALYLCASSFGDRGDTGELFFGEGSRLTVL.

The chain combines TRBV25-1 with TRBJ2-1, with 8 positions matching TRBD1. In germline, CDR1 is MGHDK, CDR2 SYGVNS. The CDR3 contains 14 residues. V gave up 7 bases and J gave up 2 bases; unmatched junction bases: 4. The CDR3 spells CASTGTGAYNEQFF. Written as DNA, the CDR3 is TGTGCCAGCACGGGGACAGGTGCCTACAATGAGCAGTTCTTC.

The J gene is TRBJ1-1, the V gene TRBV28; 7 bases map to TRBD1. The V gene end was trimmed by 1 base and the J gene end by 10 bases; junction bases not matched to a gene: 9. CDR1 and CDR2 (germline): MDHEN, SYDVKM. This CDR3 comprises 14 residues. Here the CDR3 reads CASSLSSGQGGAFF. The DNA for the CDR3 is TGTGCCAGCAGTTTATCTTCTGGTCAGGGGGGAGCTTTCTTT.

The chain combines TRBV10-2 with TRBJ2-2, with a weak D call TRBD2 (5 bases). CDR1 and CDR2 (germline): WSHSY, SAAADI. Trimming shortened V by 6 bases and J by 3 bases, and 14 bases separated the two germline ends. CDR3 length equals 15 residues. CDR3 nucleotide sequence: TGCGCCAGCAGGGAGACACCGAGGGACACCGGGGAGCTGTTTTTT. It is translated as CASRETPRDTGELFF.

The rearrangement links TRBV7-2 to TRBJ2-5; 8 nucleotides agree with TRBD2. Trimming took 10 bases from V and 5 from J; bases not matched to a gene: 6. Germline CDR1 is SGHTA and CDR2 is FQGNSA. This CDR3 comprises 12 residues. CDR3 bases: TGTGCCACCGGGACTAGGGGCGAGACCCAGTACTTC. This gives the protein CATGTRGETQYF.

V gene TRBV5-1 combines with J gene TRBJ2-6; TRBD1 aligns across 10 bases. CDR1 is SGHRS, CDR2 YFSETQ, per germline. The V and J ends lost 0 bases and 0 bases, in that order; junction bases with no gene match: 3. The CDR3 loop spans 18 amino acids. For the CDR3, the DNA is TGCGCCAGCAGCTTGGGGGGACAGGGGTTCTCTGGGGCCAACGTCCTGACTTTC. Translation gives CASSLGGQGFSGANVLTF.

This chain joins TRBV4-3 and TRBJ2-1; 10 positions match TRBD2. J lost 6 bases, V lost 2 bases, and 1 base had no gene match. CDR1 is LGHNA and CDR2 is YSLEER in the germline V gene. This CDR3 spans 14 amino acids. Written as DNA, the CDR3 is TGCGCCAGCAGCCAAAGCGGGAGGGCCAATGAGCAGTTCTTC. Protein product: CASSQSGRANEQFF.

The V gene is TRBV4-3, the J gene TRBJ2-1, with 10 nucleotides matching TRBD2. The junction had 4 bases not matched to a gene; V was cut back by 5 bases and J by 3 bases. The V gene's germline CDR1 is LGHNA and CDR2 YSLEER. CDR3 length: 15 amino acids. As DNA, the CDR3 is TGCGCCAGCAGCTACGGACTAGCGGTCTACAATGAGCAGTTCTTC. Translation: CASSYGLAVYNEQFF.

This chain links TRBV12-5 with TRBJ2-5; 9 bases are a match to TRBD2. The germline gives CDR1 LGHNT, CDR2 FRNRAP. The J segment lost 5 bases and the V segment lost 1 base, leaving 8 bases of the junction unmatched. This CDR3 has 16 residues. CDR3 sequence (DNA): TGTGCTAGTGGTTTGGCCCAGGGCGGGAGGGACGAGACCCAGTACTTC. Protein product: CASGLAQGGRDETQYF. Together with reference TRBV12-5 and TRBJ2-5, the CDR3 gives the full variable domain: DARVTQTPRHKVTEMGQEVTMRCQPILGHNTVFWYRQTMMQGLELLAYFRNRAPLDDSGMPKDRFSAEMPDATLATLKIQPSEPRDSAVYFCASGLAQGGRDETQYFGPGTRLLVL.

This clone is a singleton in its sample. V usage is TRBV29-1 and J usage is TRBJ1-5, with D maybe TRBD1 (6 bases). Germline V lookup: CDR1 SQVTM, CDR2 ANQGSEA. The CDR3 sequence is 13 residues long. V lost 7 bases and J lost 0, with 10 bases in between. The CDR3 nucleotides read TGCAGCGCCGGGACATCTAGCAATCAGCCCCAGCATTTT. Translation: CSAGTSSNQPQHF. Based on the CDR3 plus reference TRBV29-1 and TRBJ1-5, the full variable domain is SAVISQKPSRDICQRGTSLTIQCQVDSQVTMMFWYRQQPGQSLTLIATANQGSEATYESGFVIDKFPISRPNLTFSTLTVSNMSPEDSSIYLCSAGTSSNQPQHFGDGTRLSIL.

This clone appeared a few times. The CDR3 here is CASSRPRQGMYNEQFF. DNA of the CDR3: TGTGCCAGCAGTCGTCCCCGACAGGGGATGTACAATGAGCAGTTCTTC. The rearrangement uses TRBV28 and TRBJ2-1; 8 nucleotides agree with TRBD1. CDR1 is MDHEN and CDR2 is SYDVKM in the germline V gene. The CDR3 contains 16 residues. J gave up 4 bases and V 5 bases, and 10 bases lay outside the gene matches.

The chain has TRBV11-2 and TRBJ1-6; no clear D gene. CDR3 length: 17 residues. V dropped 0 bases and J dropped 3 bases, with 12 bases sitting between them. Germline values: CDR1 SGHAT, CDR2 FQNNGV. CDR3 sequence: CASSLDFQAIYNSPLHF. The CDR3 region has the DNA TGTGCCAGCAGCTTAGATTTCCAGGCCATCTATAATTCACCCCTCCACTTT.

The chain links TRBV5-4 to TRBJ1-5; 7 positions match TRBD1. V gave up 4 bases and J gave up 2 bases; unmatched junction bases: 3. Germline CDR1 is SGHNT and CDR2 is YYREEE (reference sequence). The CDR3 totals 14 residues. This CDR3 is CASSLGTGNQPQHF. The CDR3 DNA is TGTGCCAGCAGCCTCGGGACAGGCAATCAGCCCCAGCATTTT.

V and J are TRBV7-2 and TRBJ2-7, with D maybe TRBD1 (6 bases). This CDR3 has 14 amino acids. The germline gives CDR1 SGHTA, CDR2 FQGNSA. V was cut by 5 bases and J by 0 bases, with 11 bases left in between. Here the CDR3 reads CASSLDSNSYEQYF. The CDR3, as DNA: TGTGCCAGCAGCCTGGACAGTAACTCCTACGAGCAGTACTTC.

This rearrangement joins TRBV7-2 to TRBJ2-7, with 7 bases that match TRBD2. CDR1 SGHTA and CDR2 FQGNSA come from the germline V gene. Germline trimming cut 1 base from V and 5 bases from J; bases unmatched to any gene: 5. This CDR3 is built from 14 residues. CDR3 DNA: TGTGCCAGCAGCTTAGTCGGGAGGATCGACGAGCAGTACTTC. It translates to CASSLVGRIDEQYF. Variable domain in full (rest from reference TRBV7-2 and TRBJ2-7): GAGVSQSPSNKVTEKGKDVELRCDPISGHTALYWYRQSLGQGLEFLIYFQGNSAPDKSGLPSDRFSAERTGGSVSTLTIQRTQQEDSAVYLCASSLVGRIDEQYFGPGTRLTVT.

The chain's CDR3 is CASSEGGQGFYEQYF. The CDR3 DNA reads TGTGCCAGCAGTGAGGGGGGACAGGGATTTTACGAGCAGTACTTC. This chain connects TRBV25-1 to TRBJ2-7; 9 positions agree with TRBD1. The CDR3 has 15 residues. Germline V CDR1 and CDR2: MGHDK, SYGVNS. V dropped 3 bases and J dropped 4; count of bases not matched to a gene: 7.

The chain combines TRBV19 with TRBJ2-3; possible D gene TRBD1, 5 bases. V was pared by 8 bases and J by 3 bases, with 9 bases between. Germline V gives CDR1 LNHDA, CDR2 SQIVND (reference sequence). The CDR3 totals 12 residues. CDR3 nucleotide sequence: TGTGCCAGTTCCACAGGAACAGATACGCAGTATTTT. Translated: CASSTGTDTQYF. Full variable domain (rest looked up from reference TRBV19 and TRBJ2-3): DGGITQSPKYLFRKEGQNVTLSCEQNLNHDAMYWYRQDPGQGLRLIYYSQIVNDFQKGDIAEGYSVSREKKESFPLTVTSAQKNPTAFYLCASSTGTDTQYFGPGTRLTVL.

This chain connects TRBV27 to TRBJ2-6; the match to TRBD1 covers 7 bases. V was clipped by 9 bases and J by 0 bases; unmatched bases: 8. The CDR3 is made up of 16 amino acids. CDR1 and CDR2 (germline): MNHEY, SMNVEV (reference sequence). CDR3 sequence: CASSKQGSSGANVLTF. For the CDR3, the DNA is TGTGCCAGTTCAAAACAGGGGAGCTCTGGGGCCAACGTCCTGACTTTC.

V is TRBV19 and J is TRBJ1-1; 9 bases fit TRBD1. The CDR3 loop spans 18 amino acids. The trim removed 7 bases at V and 0 bases at J, leaving 15 bases unmatched. Germline lookup yields CDR1 LNHDA and CDR2 SQIVND (reference sequence). This CDR3 reads CASTYQPGTGRMNTEAFF. CDR3 coding DNA: TGTGCCAGTACCTACCAACCCGGGACAGGGAGAATGAACACTGAAGCTTTCTTT.

The chain combines TRBV19 with TRBJ1-1, with TRBD1 matching over 7 bases. V lost 7 bases to trimming and J lost 1 base; unmatched junction nucleotides: 6. Germline loops: CDR1 LNHDA, CDR2 SQIVND (reference sequence). There are 14 residues in the CDR3. The CDR3 nucleotides are TGTGCCAGTATCGGCAGGACAGGGAACACTGAAGCTTTCTTT. It yields the protein CASIGRTGNTEAFF.

The rearrangement links TRBV9 to TRBJ2-5; possibly TRBD1 for D (6 bases). Per germline, CDR1 SGDLS and CDR2 YYNGEE. This CDR3 contains 14 residues. Deletions cut 1 base from V and 5 bases from J, with 12 bases between. CDR3 coding DNA: TGTGCCAGCAGCGTACGTCCTAGGGGGGAGACCCAGTACTTC. It translates to CASSVRPRGETQYF.

CDR3 in amino acids: CASSVGQGNQPQHF. The DNA of the CDR3 is TGTGCCAGTAGTGTCGGACAGGGTAATCAGCCCCAGCATTTT. This rearrangement joins TRBV19 to TRBJ1-5; 8 bases map to TRBD1. The germline V gene encodes CDR1 LNHDA and CDR2 SQIVND (reference sequence). Germline trimming cut 5 bases from V and 4 bases from J; bases unmatched to any gene: 4. The CDR3 has 14 residues.